Sequencing of this TCR beta chain was carried out in a study of healthy donors' naive CD4 and CD8 T cells. Overall study results and limits: A reported CD4+/CD8+ bias affected most V and J genes in naive cells. Roughly 13% of CD4/CD8 propensity variance appeared explained by V, J and CDR3 charge. Negatively charged CDR3s marked CD8+ lineage; positively charged CDR3s marked CD4+ lineage. Bulk sequencing left alpha and beta chains unpaired.

A note on this clonotype: What it recognizes is unknown.

A linear amplification protocol produced the TCR libraries from 500 ng of total RNA. Using its own MiXCR run on the reads, TCRdb lists one record per CDR3 protein. This sample has approximately 180,000 distinct CDR3 sequences, with 65% to 75% found just once. This TCR was sampled from a pool of human donors in good health; the sample pools cells from several healthy donors. Sequenced material: naive CD4+ and CD8+ T cells sorted from blood, pooled from several donors.

CDR3 DNA: TGTGCCAGCAGCTTGCAGGGACAGAGCACAGATACGCAGTATTTT. Translating it yields CASSLQGQSTDTQYF. V is TRBV5-5 and J is TRBJ2-3; 7 bases are shared with TRBD1. Germline V CDR1 and CDR2: SGHKS, YYEKEE (reference sequence). Unmatched junction bases numbered 2, after V lost 1 base and J lost 0 bases. The CDR3 extends over 15 amino acids.